Listed here are 3 T cell receptor beta chains from one sample, sequenced in a study of blood T cells in healthy people across ages. Together with a sample-barcoded 5' primer, a J-beta primer mix was included in a second PCR lasting about 6 to 11 cycles. One entry per CDR3 protein results from TCRdb running MiXCR on the 5' RACE reads. The sample lists roughly 1,000,000 distinct CDR3 sequences, around 25% occurring once. The sample was also reused in another study, on T cells of mothers and their children.

Sequencing was carried out using blood. The receptors here all came from a girl aged 2 to 10 in good health.

This chain uses TRBV20-1 with TRBJ2-5; 9 bases match TRBD2. Judging by the DNA end, TRBJ2-7 fits better; the J call may be wrong. The V gene's germline CDR1 is DFQATT and CDR2 SNEGSKA (reference sequence). This CDR3 has 14 amino acids. The CDR3 sequence: CSARWRGGSYEQYF. DNA for the CDR3: TGCAGTGCTAGGTGGCGGGGGGGTTCCTACGAGCAGTACTTC.

This chain links TRBV7-9 with TRBJ1-5; D is undetermined. Germline V CDR1 and CDR2: SEHNR, FQNEAQ (reference sequence). This CDR3 has 12 residues. V shed 6 bases and J shed 2 bases, with 5 bases lying between them. The CDR3 sequence: CASRRGNQPQHF. CDR3 coding DNA: TGTGCCAGCAGACGGGGCAATCAGCCCCAGCATTTT. Full variable domain (outside the CDR3, taken from reference TRBV7-9 and TRBJ1-5): DTGVSQNPRHKITKRGQNVTFRCDPISEHNRLYWYRQTLGQGPEFLTYFQNEAQLEKSRLLSDRFSAERPKGSFSTLEIQRTEQGDSAMYLCASRRGNQPQHFGDGTRLSIL.

The chain is built from TRBV3-1 and TRBJ2-3; D unresolved. Trimming pared 3 bases from V and 3 bases from J, leaving 16 bases between. The CDR3 contains 16 residues. Germline V gene data show CDR1 as LGHDT and CDR2 as YNNKEL (reference sequence). The CDR3 nucleotides read TGTGCCAGCAGCCAGGCTCATAGGTTAGGGACAGATACGCAGTATTTT. Protein: CASSQAHRLGTDTQYF.